This TCR beta chain was recovered during a study of T cells in Graves' hyperthyroidism and ophthalmopathy. There were TCR beta CDR3 regions amplified from RNA transcripts. RT-PCR in the first round (using the HTBI primer set) targeted the TCR CDR3. One entry per CDR3 protein results from TCRdb running MiXCR on the multiplex PCR reads. This table holds around 620,000 distinct CDR3 sequences, about 16% found once. Between the trimmed V and J ends, which lost 2 bases and 0 bases, there was a span of 15 bases. Per the germline V gene, CDR1 is SGHRS and CDR2 is YFSETQ. The length of the CDR3 is 17 residues.

J is TRBJ2-1 and V is TRBV5-1; perhaps TRBD2 as D (6 bases). Sequenced material: blood. This clonotype was obtained from a woman aged 25 to 39 with Graves' hyperthyroidism. DNA of the CDR3: TGCGCCAGCAGCTTTCGGCCAAGCGGGCCCTCCTACAATGAGCAGTTCTTC. It yields the protein CASSFRPSGPSYNEQFF.